This entry lists 20 T cell receptor beta chains sequenced from one sample in a study of early T cells in non-severe SARS-CoV-2 infection. TCRdb used MiXCR to reprocess the 5' RACE reads, holding one entry per CDR3 protein. The data contain 75,000 to 90,000 distinct CDR3 sequences, roughly 10% of them singletons. The sequenced sample was whole blood, obtained at baseline. These receptors all stem from an adult who was a healthcare worker with PCR-confirmed SARS-CoV-2 infection or an uninfected control (not recorded which).

This rearrangement joins TRBV10-1 to TRBJ2-1; TRBD1 might be the D (5 bases). V was pared by 4 bases and J by 4 bases, with 11 bases between. Germline V lookup: CDR1 WNHNN, CDR2 SYGVQD (reference sequence). The CDR3 loop spans 14 amino acids. The CDR3 reads CASSAQQEYNEQFF. In DNA form, the CDR3 reads TGCGCCAGCAGTGCCCAACAGGAATACAATGAGCAGTTCTTC.

This sequence joins TRBV18 and TRBJ1-4, with D unclear. CDR1 and CDR2 from the germline V gene are KGHSH and LQKENI. The CDR3 totals 13 residues. Trimming left V 6 bases short and J 7 bases short, with 12 bases between. The CDR3 loop reads CASSPNLFEKLFF. The CDR3, as DNA: TGTGCCAGCTCTCCGAACTTGTTTGAAAAACTGTTTTTT.

This clonotype has only a few counts. The chain links TRBV4-1 to TRBJ2-3; 12 bases fit TRBD2. V trimming: 7 bases; J trimming: 4 bases; junction bases outside the gene matches: 6. The V gene's germline CDR1 is MGHRA and CDR2 YSYEKL. This CDR3 region has 15 residues. The CDR3 nucleotides read TGCGCCAGCACCCCGACTAGCGGGAGTCCAGATACGCAGTATTTT. Residues: CASTPTSGSPDTQYF.

This clonotype was observed a few times. J is TRBJ2-7 and V is TRBV28; 7 nucleotides line up with TRBD1. The germline CDR1 and CDR2 sequences are MDHEN and SYDVKM. Trimming took 9 bases from V and 2 from J; bases not matched to a gene: 13. This CDR3 contains 15 residues. The chain's CDR3 is CARPQIRDSAYEQYF. The CDR3 DNA is TGTGCCAGACCCCAAATCCGGGACAGTGCCTACGAGCAGTACTTC.

The chain employs TRBV20-1 and TRBJ1-4; no clear D. Trimming cost V 7 bases and J 6 bases, with 12 bases left between them. The CDR3 has 12 residues. Germline CDR1 and CDR2: DFQATT and SNEGSKA (reference sequence). The CDR3 loop is CSGSSQDEKLFF. Here the CDR3 DNA reads TGCAGTGGATCCTCCCAGGATGAAAAACTGTTTTTT.

This clonotype was counted many times. This rearrangement joins TRBV24-1 to TRBJ1-5; D not certain. Per the germline V gene, CDR1 is KGHDR and CDR2 is SFDVKD. Trimming left V 3 bases short and J 2 bases short, with 13 bases between. The CDR3 is 16 residues long. CDR3 DNA: TGTGCCACCAGTGATGGGAGTCGGGGAGGCAATCAGCCCCAGCATTTT. It translates to CATSDGSRGGNQPQHF.

This clonotype was seen only a few times. This chain connects TRBV28 to TRBJ2-7; D remains unclear. The V gene's germline CDR1 is MDHEN and CDR2 SYDVKM. V was pared by 3 bases and J by 3 bases, with 6 bases between. CDR3 size: 12 residues. As DNA, the CDR3 is TGTGCCAGCAGTTTGGAAAACTACGAGCAGTACTTC. As protein: CASSLENYEQYF. The full variable domain, in which reference TRBV28 and TRBJ2-7 provide the parts outside the CDR3, is DVKVTQSSRYLVKRTGEKVFLECVQDMDHENMFWYRQDPGLGLRLIYFSYDVKMKEKGDIPEGYSVSREKKERFSLILESASTNQTSMYLCASSLENYEQYFGPGTRLTVT.

The chain is built from TRBV7-8 and TRBJ2-3; no reliable D call. Germline assignment: CDR1 SGHVS and CDR2 FQNEAQ. Between the trimmed V and J ends, which lost 5 bases and 0 bases, there was a span of 15 bases. There are 16 residues in the CDR3. Here the CDR3 reads CASSPRGQSSTDTQYF. The CDR3 region has the DNA TGTGCCAGCAGCCCGAGAGGCCAATCTAGCACAGATACGCAGTATTTT.

This clonotype was observed at least ten times. The chain carries TRBV19 and TRBJ2-3, with 15 nucleotides matching TRBD2. Germline V lookup: CDR1 LNHDA, CDR2 SQIVND (reference sequence). V gave up 6 bases and J gave up 3 bases; unmatched junction bases: 4. The CDR3 covers 16 residues. The CDR3 loop is CASSPGTSGRTDTQYF. The CDR3 region has the DNA TGTGCCAGTAGCCCCGGGACTAGCGGGAGGACAGATACGCAGTATTTT.

This clonotype was observed a few times. This chain uses TRBV6-5 with TRBJ2-3; 7 bases are a match to TRBD2. Germline V gene data show CDR1 as MNHEY and CDR2 as SVGAGI. Trimming cost V 5 bases and J 1 base; bases outside gene matches: 6. The CDR3 is 15 residues long. The CDR3 sequence is CASSRAGARTDTQYF. DNA for the CDR3: TGTGCCAGCAGTCGGGCGGGAGCCCGCACAGATACGCAGTATTTT.

The table lists this clonotype with a few counts. This chain connects TRBV18 to TRBJ2-7; 9 bases are a match to TRBD2. CDR3 size: 15 residues. J lost 6 bases, V lost 5 bases, and 11 bases had no gene match. Germline assignment: CDR1 KGHSH and CDR2 LQKENI. This chain's CDR3 is CASSSGTGTSTEQYF. CDR3 bases: TGTGCCAGCTCATCTGGGACCGGGACTAGCACCGAGCAGTACTTC.

The chain joins TRBV4-2 to TRBJ2-5, with D unclear. The CDR3 runs to 14 residues. From germline, CDR1 is LGHNA and CDR2 YNFKEQ. With 4 bases removed from V and 5 bases from J, the gap between germline ends came to 14 bases. The CDR3, as DNA: TGTGCCAGCAGCCCCCTTGGCCAGAGGGAGACCCAGTACTTC. Translating it yields CASSPLGQRETQYF.

This clonotype was recorded at least ten times. The chain recombines TRBV4-1 with TRBJ2-2, with 11 bases that match TRBD2. The germline V gene has CDR1 MGHRA and CDR2 YSYEKL. The J segment lost 0 bases and the V segment lost 2 bases, leaving 14 bases of the junction unmatched. This CDR3 comprises 21 residues. CDR3 region: CASSQRQPGTSGQTNTGELFF. CDR3 in DNA: TGCGCCAGCAGCCAACGTCAGCCCGGGACTAGCGGACAAACGAACACCGGGGAGCTGTTTTTT.

This chain uses TRBV20-1 with TRBJ1-2; TRBD1 is a possible D gene (5 bases). V lost 4 bases, J lost 3 bases, and 18 bases lay in between. CDR1 is DFQATT and CDR2 is SNEGSKA in the germline V gene (reference sequence). This CDR3 contains 15 residues. CDR3 nucleotide sequence: TGCAGTGCTATTGGGGCCGCCTATATTGACTATGGCTACACCTTC. This codes for CSAIGAAYIDYGYTF.

This clonotype was observed once. A read error may produce the germline difference seen at one junction end. The chain uses TRBV7-3 and TRBJ2-1; 9 bases are shared with TRBD1. Germline CDR1 reads SGHTA; CDR2 reads FQGTGA. The CDR3 extends over 15 amino acids. The DNA for the CDR3 is TGTGCCAGCGGCTTCCCGGGACAGGGATACAATGAGCAGTTCTTC. This translates into CASGFPGQGYNEQFF.

This clonotype was counted ten times or more. The rearrangement joins TRBV5-8 to TRBJ2-2, with TRBD2 identical over 9 bases. V was clipped by 3 bases and J by 6 bases; unmatched bases: 9. The CDR3 runs 16 residues. Germline assignment: CDR1 SGHTS and CDR2 YDEGEE. The DNA of the CDR3 is TGTGCCAGCAGCTCATCAGGGACTAGCTGGGCCGGGGAGCTGTTTTTT. Translated, it gives CASSSSGTSWAGELFF.

This clonotype was counted many times. The J gene is TRBJ2-7, the V gene TRBV9, with D perhaps assigned TRBD1 or TRBD2 (5 bases each). Germline V lookup: CDR1 SGDLS, CDR2 YYNGEE. Trimming pared 3 bases from V and 4 bases from J, leaving 11 bases between. This CDR3 is 13 amino acids long. As DNA, the CDR3 is TGTGCCAGCAGCGCCCCAGGGAGATACGAGCAGTACTTC. This codes for CASSAPGRYEQYF.

This clonotype was counted a few times. V is TRBV12-3 or TRBV12-4 and J is TRBJ2-7; D is uncertain. This CDR3 comprises 11 residues. The V gene lost 6 bases and the J gene lost 5 bases, with 8 bases spanning the gap. The CDR3 coding sequence is TGTGCCAGCAGCCAACTTAACGAGCAGTACTTC. Protein sequence: CASSQLNEQYF.

This clonotype was seen repeatedly, ten times or more. The J gene is TRBJ2-7, the V gene TRBV5-1; 11 positions match TRBD2. The CDR3 has 16 amino acids. Germline V CDR1 and CDR2: SGHRS, YFSETQ. With V trimmed by 0 bases and J by 4 bases, 6 bases remained unmatched. The CDR3 nucleotides read TGCGCCAGCAGCTTGGCCCGAACTAGCGGGAGATACGAGCAGTACTTC. This gives the protein CASSLARTSGRYEQYF.

In this sample, this clonotype turned up a few times. The chain joins TRBV20-1 to TRBJ2-5, with D uncertain. CDR3 length: 12 amino acids. CDR1 is DFQATT and CDR2 is SNEGSKA in the germline V gene (reference sequence). V lost 3 bases to trimming and J lost 3 bases, with 8 bases between them. The CDR3 here is CSASKGKETQYF. The DNA for the CDR3 is TGCAGTGCTAGTAAGGGAAAAGAGACCCAGTACTTC.